One and the same sample provided the 6 T cell receptor beta chains below, sequenced in a study of tumor-infiltrating lymphocytes in localized non-small cell lung cancer. Profiling relied on immunoSEQ multiplex PCR, and the TCRdb table lists in-frame clones only, not all of them. The sample lists around 5,900 clones, 60% to 80% seen once, with roughly 6.5% in the top ten. The specimen sequenced was uninvolved lung tissue not adjacent to the tumor. The receptors here all came from a human donor with non-small cell lung cancer.

The V and J genes are TRBV7-9 and TRBJ2-5; D ambiguous. The ends were cut back, 1 base at V and 5 bases at J, with 14 bases in the middle. The CDR3 spans 15 residues. Germline values: CDR1 SEHNR, CDR2 FQNEAQ (reference sequence). CDR3 nucleotide sequence: TGTGCCAGCAGCTTAGGCGGAGTGAACAAGGAGACCCAGTACTTC. Protein product: CASSLGGVNKETQYF. The whole variable domain, remainder taken from reference TRBV7-9 and TRBJ2-5, is DTGVSQNPRHKITKRGQNVTFRCDPISEHNRLYWYRQTLGQGPEFLTYFQNEAQLEKSRLLSDRFSAERPKGSFSTLEIQRTEQGDSAMYLCASSLGGVNKETQYFGPGTRLLVL.

In regard to this clone: The junction shows a germline mismatch at one end, possibly a read error. This same CDR3 is encoded by further DNA sequences in the sample. This sequence joins TRBV6-5 and TRBJ1-3, with D unresolved. Germline V gene lookup returns CDR1 MNHEY and CDR2 SVGAGI. CDR3 length: 15 amino acids. The CDR3 region is CASRQSRQTGNTIYF. CDR3 nucleotides: TGTGCCAGCAGGCAATCCAGGCAGACTGGAAACACCATATACTTT.

This rearrangement joins TRBV9 to TRBJ2-6; D is perhaps TRBD1 or TRBD2 (5 bases each). The CDR3 consists of 20 residues. Trimming removed 3 bases from V and 0 bases from J, with 22 bases in between. CDR1 is SGDLS and CDR2 is YYNGEE in the germline V gene. The CDR3 sequence is CASSAPPFTGPSSGANVLTF. The CDR3 bases are TGTGCCAGCAGCGCCCCGCCGTTCACGGGACCCAGCTCTGGGGCCAACGTCCTGACTTTC.

V usage is TRBV6-1 and J usage is TRBJ1-4, with D possibly matching TRBD1 (6 bases). CDR1 is MNHNS and CDR2 is SASEGT in the germline V gene. The CDR3 extends over 16 amino acids. Trimming took 2 bases from V and 6 from J, leaving 16 bases between them. CDR3 protein: CASSERGGAGDEKLFF. In DNA, the CDR3 is TGTGCCAGCAGTGAAAGGGGGGGGGCTGGGGATGAAAAACTGTTTTTT.

The V call is TRBV23-1, the J call TRBJ1-6; 8 bases map to TRBD1. TRBV23-1 is an open reading frame, and its role is uncertain. Trimming at V came to 4 bases and at J to 5 bases, leaving 10 bases not matched to a gene. This CDR3 has 17 amino acids. This chain's CDR3 is CASSRRVPGQDNSPLHF. In DNA form, the CDR3 reads TGCGCCAGCAGTCGCCGGGTTCCGGGACAGGATAATTCACCCCTCCACTTT.

The V and J genes are TRBV28 and TRBJ1-5; 11 bases fit TRBD1. V dropped 5 bases and J dropped 1; count of bases not matched to a gene: 4. From germline, CDR1 is MDHEN and CDR2 SYDVKM. There are 16 residues in the CDR3. The CDR3 loop is CASSTGQGASNQPQHF. DNA for the CDR3: TGTGCCAGCAGTACCGGACAGGGGGCGAGCAATCAGCCCCAGCATTTT.